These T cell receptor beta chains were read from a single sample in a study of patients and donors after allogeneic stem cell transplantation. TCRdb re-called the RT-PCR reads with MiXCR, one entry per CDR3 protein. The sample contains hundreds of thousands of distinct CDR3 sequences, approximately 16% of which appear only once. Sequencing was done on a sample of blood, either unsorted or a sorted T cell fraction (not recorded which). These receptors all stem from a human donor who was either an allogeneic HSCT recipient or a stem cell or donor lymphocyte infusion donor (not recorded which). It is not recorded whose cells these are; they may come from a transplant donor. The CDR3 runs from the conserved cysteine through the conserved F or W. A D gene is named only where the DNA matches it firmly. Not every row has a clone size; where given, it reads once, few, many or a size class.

CDR3nt: TGCGCCAGCACCGTATCACCCCCTTTGGAGCAGTACTTC
CDR3aa: CASTVSPPLEQYF
v_gene: TRBV5-1
j_gene: TRBJ2-7
abundance: few
d_gene: .

CDR3nt: TGTGCCAGCAGCTTAGGACGGTTAAACTATGGCTACACCTTC
CDR3aa: CASSLGRLNYGYTF
v_gene: TRBV7-2
j_gene: TRBJ1-2
abundance: few
d_gene: .

CDR3nt: TGTGCCAGCAGTTTAGCGCAAGGGACGCAAAGAGGTCAGCCCCAGCATTTT
CDR3aa: CASSLAQGTQRGQPQHF
v_gene: TRBV12-3/TRBV12-4
j_gene: TRBJ1-5
abundance: many
d_gene: .

CDR3nt: TGTGCCAGCAGTCTAAGGCGGACACCCTGGAATCGGCTTGGCTACACCTTC
CDR3aa: CASSLRRTPWNRLGYTF
v_gene: TRBV28
j_gene: TRBJ1-2
abundance: many
d_gene: .

CDR3nt: TGCGCCAGCAGCTCCCGGACAGGGGGCGACCAGCAGTACTTC
CDR3aa: CASSSRTGGDQQYF
v_gene: TRBV5-1
j_gene: TRBJ2-7
abundance: .
d_gene: TRBD1

CDR3nt: TGTGCCACCAGTGATTTCAGTAGGGGGCTAAATACGCAGTATTTT
CDR3aa: CATSDFSRGLNTQYF
v_gene: TRBV24-1
j_gene: TRBJ2-3
abundance: .
d_gene: TRBD1

CDR3nt: TGTGCCTGGAGTCTAGCCGGGCGCCATTCCTACGAGCAGTACTTC
CDR3aa: CAWSLAGRHSYEQYF
v_gene: TRBV30
j_gene: TRBJ2-7
abundance: few
d_gene: .

CDR3nt: TGCAGTGCTTGGGACACTCTCGAACAGTACTTC
CDR3aa: CSAWDTLEQYF
v_gene: TRBV20-1
j_gene: TRBJ2-7
abundance: .
d_gene: .

CDR3nt: TGTGCCAGCTCACCTTTTACAGGGGTCCCCTACGAGCAGTACTTC
CDR3aa: CASSPFTGVPYEQYF
v_gene: TRBV18
j_gene: TRBJ2-7
abundance: many
d_gene: TRBD1

CDR3nt: TGTGCCAGCAGTGAAGTCCCGGGGAACTATGGCTACACCTTC
CDR3aa: CASSEVPGNYGYTF
v_gene: TRBV2
j_gene: TRBJ1-2
abundance: many
d_gene: .

CDR3nt: TGTGCCAGCTCACCCGGGACAGGGAAAGAAAAACTGTTTTTT
CDR3aa: CASSPGTGKEKLFF
v_gene: TRBV18
j_gene: TRBJ1-4
abundance: few
d_gene: TRBD1

CDR3nt: TGTGCCAGCAGTTATGGGGCAGGACGCGAGCAGTACTTC
CDR3aa: CASSYGAGREQYF
v_gene: TRBV6-2/TRBV6-3
j_gene: TRBJ2-7
abundance: many
d_gene: .

CDR3nt: TGTGCCAGCAGCTCTGGTGGACTAGCGGGAGATCTCCACGAGCAGTACTTC
CDR3aa: CASSSGGLAGDLHEQYF
v_gene: TRBV7-9
j_gene: TRBJ2-7
abundance: few
d_gene: TRBD2

CDR3nt: TGTGCCAGCAGCTTGGAGCGAAAACTGTTTTTT
CDR3aa: CASSLERKLFF
v_gene: TRBV7-9
j_gene: TRBJ1-4
abundance: few
d_gene: .

CDR3nt: TGCGCCAGCAGCTTGGGAGACAGTCAAAGCTCTGGAAACACCATATATTTT
CDR3aa: CASSLGDSQSSGNTIYF
v_gene: TRBV5-1
j_gene: TRBJ1-3
abundance: .
d_gene: .

CDR3nt: TGCAGTGCTAGGGCGGGAGCGGGGAGTGAGCAGTTCTTC
CDR3aa: CSARAGAGSEQFF
v_gene: TRBV20-1
j_gene: TRBJ2-1
abundance: few
d_gene: TRBD2

CDR3nt: TGTGCCAGCAGCCGGACAGGGCGAGGAAACACCATATATTTT
CDR3aa: CASSRTGRGNTIYF
v_gene: TRBV5-6
j_gene: TRBJ1-3
abundance: .
d_gene: TRBD1

CDR3nt: TGTGCCAGCAGTTTCGCCAATCAGCCCCAGCATTTT
CDR3aa: CASSFANQPQHF
v_gene: TRBV12-3/TRBV12-4
j_gene: TRBJ1-5
abundance: many
d_gene: .

CDR3nt: TGTGCCAGCAGTTCGGGTGGGTCCGGCACTGAAGCTTTCTTT
CDR3aa: CASSSGGSGTEAFF
v_gene: TRBV11-3
j_gene: TRBJ1-1
abundance: few
d_gene: .

CDR3nt: TGTGCCAGCAGGCACACAGATACGCAGTATTTT
CDR3aa: CASRHTDTQYF
v_gene: TRBV27
j_gene: TRBJ2-3
abundance: .
d_gene: .

CDR3nt: TGTGCCAGCAGTTATCAGACGGATAACACTGAAGCTTTCTTT
CDR3aa: CASSYQTDNTEAFF
v_gene: TRBV6-5
j_gene: TRBJ1-1
abundance: many
d_gene: .

CDR3nt: TGCGCCAGCAGCCCTTACGGGACTAGCGCCCAGTACTTC
CDR3aa: CASSPYGTSAQYF
v_gene: TRBV4-1
j_gene: TRBJ2-7
abundance: .
d_gene: TRBD2

CDR3nt: TGTGCCAGCAGCCTGGGCAGCCGAAACACCATATATTTT
CDR3aa: CASSLGSRNTIYF
v_gene: TRBV12-3/TRBV12-4
j_gene: TRBJ1-3
abundance: many
d_gene: .

CDR3nt: TGTGCCAGCAGTGAAGTAGACTGGGACTATGGCTACACCTTC
CDR3aa: CASSEVDWDYGYTF
v_gene: TRBV2
j_gene: TRBJ1-2
abundance: .
d_gene: .

CDR3nt: TGTGCCAGCAGCTCTTCTACTAGTAACCCCTACAATGAGCAGTTCTTC
CDR3aa: CASSSSTSNPYNEQFF
v_gene: TRBV4-2
j_gene: TRBJ2-1
abundance: few
d_gene: .

CDR3nt: TGTGCCAGCAGCGAGGGGGATTTTCCTTATAGCAATCAGCCCCAGCATTTT
CDR3aa: CASSEGDFPYSNQPQHF
v_gene: TRBV7-2
j_gene: TRBJ1-5
abundance: few
d_gene: .

CDR3nt: TGCGCCAGCACCCTACAGGGGTTGAACACCGGGGAGCTGTTTTTT
CDR3aa: CASTLQGLNTGELFF
v_gene: TRBV5-1
j_gene: TRBJ2-2
abundance: many
d_gene: TRBD1

CDR3nt: TGTGCCAGCAGCTTAGATCCCGGACAGGACCTATACGAGCAGTACTTC
CDR3aa: CASSLDPGQDLYEQYF
v_gene: TRBV11-3
j_gene: TRBJ2-7
abundance: .
d_gene: TRBD1

CDR3nt: TGCGCCAGCAGCCTCCCCGGCGGGTCCATCAATGAGCAGTTCTTC
CDR3aa: CASSLPGGSINEQFF
v_gene: TRBV4-1
j_gene: TRBJ2-1
abundance: .
d_gene: .

CDR3nt: TGCGCCAGCAGCTTGGACAAGCGGAGCTACAATGAGCAGTTCTTC
CDR3aa: CASSLDKRSYNEQFF
v_gene: TRBV5-1
j_gene: TRBJ2-1
abundance: .
d_gene: .

CDR3nt: TGTGCCAGCAGCCAGATGGGCCTAGCGTATAGCACAGATACGCACTATTTT
CDR3aa: CASSQMGLAYSTDTHYF
v_gene: TRBV4-2
j_gene: TRBJ2-3
abundance: .
d_gene: .

CDR3nt: TGTGCCATCTCGAGCGGGAGGAGAGAGACCCAGTACTTC
CDR3aa: CAISSGRRETQYF
v_gene: TRBV6-1
j_gene: TRBJ2-5
abundance: few
d_gene: TRBD2

CDR3nt: TGCAGCGTTCCCAGGGGGTCTGGCGAGCAGTACTTC
CDR3aa: CSVPRGSGEQYF
v_gene: TRBV29-1
j_gene: TRBJ2-7
abundance: .
d_gene: TRBD1

CDR3nt: TGTGCCAGCAGTTCCCCCTTAGTAGCGGGGGTCTACAATGAGCAGTTCTTC
CDR3aa: CASSSPLVAGVYNEQFF
v_gene: TRBV27
j_gene: TRBJ2-1
abundance: few
d_gene: TRBD2

CDR3nt: TGCAGTGCTAGCCCCACTTACAATGAGCAGTTCTTC
CDR3aa: CSASPTYNEQFF
v_gene: TRBV20-1
j_gene: TRBJ2-1
abundance: .
d_gene: .

CDR3nt: TGTGCCAGCAGCGGACTAGCGGGAGTCCACGAGCAGTACTTC
CDR3aa: CASSGLAGVHEQYF
v_gene: TRBV27
j_gene: TRBJ2-7
abundance: few
d_gene: TRBD2

CDR3nt: TGTGCCAGCAGTGAATTCCAGGGAGCGAATAATGAAAAACTGTTTTTT
CDR3aa: CASSEFQGANNEKLFF
v_gene: TRBV6-1
j_gene: TRBJ1-4
abundance: few
d_gene: .

CDR3nt: TGCGCCAGCAGCTTGATCGGGTCTGAAGCTTTCTTT
CDR3aa: CASSLIGSEAFF
v_gene: TRBV5-1
j_gene: TRBJ1-1
abundance: few
d_gene: .

CDR3nt: TGTGCCAGCAGCCCCCCCGGGACAGGGACTGGTGGCTACACCTTC
CDR3aa: CASSPPGTGTGGYTF
v_gene: TRBV7-8
j_gene: TRBJ1-2
abundance: few
d_gene: TRBD1

CDR3nt: TGTGCCAGCAGCTCGGGGGGAATGCGAGAAAAACTGTTTTTT
CDR3aa: CASSSGGMREKLFF
v_gene: TRBV7-2
j_gene: TRBJ1-4
abundance: few
d_gene: .

CDR3nt: TGTGCCAGCAGTGCTGGGACGGCTCCCTACGAGCAGTACTTC
CDR3aa: CASSAGTAPYEQYF
v_gene: TRBV2
j_gene: TRBJ2-7
abundance: few
d_gene: .